Listed below are T cell receptor beta chains from one sample, sequenced in a study of blood T cell repertoires in COVID-19. The method was immunoSEQ multiplex PCR; TCRdb's version includes in-frame clones alone and lacks a portion of them. Of about 200,000 clones in the sample, approximately 81% were seen once. Material for sequencing was peripheral blood. These receptors were taken from a person aged 70 to 85 with COVID-19, enrolled during active disease. The CDR3 runs from the conserved cysteine through the conserved F or W. A D gene is named only where the DNA matches it firmly. Where a row states a size, it is once, few, many or the class of an expanded clone; other rows omit it.

D gene,clone size,CDR3 length,J gene,V gene,CDR3 protein,CDR3 DNA
.,.,10,TRBJ1-2,TRBV29-1,CSVRGDGYTF,TGCAGCGTTCGGGGGGATGGCTACACCTTC
.,once,13,TRBJ2-7,TRBV6-6,CASRSTGSDEQYF,TGTGCCAGCAGATCTACAGGGAGTGACGAGCAGTACTTC
.,once,16,TRBJ1-5,TRBV7-2,CARNGVCGVPLQPQHF,TGTGCCAGGAACGGGGTATGTGGGGTCCCGCTTCAGCCCCAGCATTTT
.,.,14,TRBJ2-5,TRBV24-1,CATSDPDTGETQYF,TGTGCCACCAGTGATCCGGACACCGGGGAGACCCAGTACTTC
.,.,15,TRBJ1-6,TRBV7-9,CASSLPTGSYSPLHF,TGTGCCAGCAGCTTACCAACAGGGAGTTATTCACCCCTCCACTTT
TRBD1,.,14,TRBJ1-5,TRBV6-5,CASSRQGGDQPQHF,TGTGCCAGCAGCAGACAGGGAGGAGATCAGCCCCAGCATTTT
TRBD2,.,16,TRBJ2-4,TRBV7-2,CASSLLAGFSKNIQYF,TGTGCCAGCAGCTTACTAGCGGGATTTTCCAAAAACATTCAGTACTTC
TRBD2,.,15,TRBJ2-1,TRBV7-3,CASSSGRAKYNEQFF,TGTGCCAGCAGCTCAGGGAGGGCCAAGTACAATGAGCAGTTCTTC
.,.,18,TRBJ2-7,TRBV7-2,CASTYQIGVGLSSYEQYF,TGTGCCAGCACCTACCAAATAGGGGTGGGCCTGAGCTCCTACGAGCAGTACTTC
.,few,13,TRBJ2-5,TRBV7-9,CASSFTGVETQYF,TGTGCCAGCAGCTTCACGGGAGTTGAGACCCAGTACTTC
TRBD1,.,17,TRBJ2-2,TRBV4-1,CASSPTPLDRGLGELFF,TGCGCCAGCAGCCCCACCCCCCTAGACAGGGGGCTCGGGGAGCTGTTTTTT
TRBD1,.,15,TRBJ1-1,TRBV5-8,CASSLIPQGGPEAFF,TGTGCCAGCAGCCTTATCCCACAGGGGGGGCCTGAAGCTTTCTTT
.,.,12,TRBJ1-5,TRBV12-3/TRBV12-4,CASRAREAPQHF,TGTGCCAGCAGAGCCAGAGAGGCGCCCCAGCATTTT
.,.,15,TRBJ2-1,TRBV27,CASRRLDSSANEQFF,TGTGCCAGCAGGAGGTTAGACAGCTCAGCTAATGAGCAGTTCTTC
.,.,12,TRBJ1-6,TRBV7-2,CASSLARSPLHF,TGTGCCAGCAGCTTAGCCCGTTCACCCCTCCACTTT
.,.,15,TRBJ2-7,TRBV7-6,CASSLDEGSSYEQYF,TGTGCCAGCAGCTTAGACGAGGGAAGCTCCTACGAGCAGTACTTC
.,.,15,TRBJ2-5,TRBV5-1,CASSLLADPQETQYF,TGCGCCAGCAGCTTGTTAGCGGATCCCCAAGAGACCCAGTACTTC
.,.,18,TRBJ1-5,TRBV28,CASSYLILRPSRVQPQHF,TGTGCCAGCAGCTATCTCATATTACGGCCATCCCGGGTCCAGCCCCAGCATTTT
TRBD2,.,15,TRBJ2-7,TRBV19,CASSITGLAGHEQYF,TGTGCCAGTAGTATTACGGGACTAGCGGGACACGAGCAGTACTTC
.,.,15,TRBJ2-5,TRBV7-9,CASSPPTDSPETQYF,TGTGCCAGCAGCCCCCCTACAGACAGTCCAGAGACCCAGTACTTC
TRBD1,.,14,TRBJ2-7,TRBV5-1,CASSLVGGMYEQYF,TGCGCCAGCAGCTTGGTAGGGGGCATGTACGAGCAGTACTTC
TRBD1,.,15,TRBJ2-7,TRBV5-4,CASTGDREGAYEQYF,TGTGCCAGCACCGGGGACAGGGAAGGGGCCTACGAGCAGTACTTC
TRBD1,.,16,TRBJ1-4,TRBV19,CASSIGAGTANEKLFF,TGTGCCAGTAGTATTGGTGCGGGGACAGCGAATGAAAAACTGTTTTTT
.,.,11,TRBJ1-2,TRBV23-1,CASSQGGGYTF,TGCGCCAGCAGCCAGGGTGGTGGCTACACCTTC
TRBD1,.,16,TRBJ1-1,TRBV7-2,CASSSGTGGLYTEAFF,TGTGCCAGCAGTTCCGGGACAGGGGGCCTTTACACTGAAGCTTTCTTT
.,.,15,TRBJ1-2,TRBV7-2,CASSLVKGANYGYTF,TGTGCCAGCAGCTTAGTTAAGGGAGCTAACTATGGCTACACCTTC
TRBD2,.,13,TRBJ2-3,TRBV13,CASSDGGVDTQYF,TGTGCCAGCAGCGACGGGGGGGTGGATACGCAGTATTTT
TRBD2,.,17,TRBJ2-7,TRBV7-2,CASSLARGSGRGGEQYF,TGTGCCAGCAGCTTAGCGAGGGGAAGCGGGAGGGGTGGGGAGCAGTACTTC
TRBD1,.,15,TRBJ2-1,TRBV5-4,CASRYGTGAYNEQFF,TGTGCCAGCAGGTACGGGACAGGGGCTTACAATGAGCAGTTCTTC
.,.,15,TRBJ1-5,TRBV19,CASSLSRGGFQPQHF,TGTGCCAGTTCGCTCAGCAGGGGCGGCTTCCAGCCCCAGCATTTT
.,once,15,TRBJ1-2,TRBV5-5,CASSPNRQGHYGYTF,TGTGCCAGCAGCCCGAACCGGCAGGGTCACTATGGCTACACCTTC
.,.,14,TRBJ2-7,TRBV4-2,CASSQEVLAYEQYF,TGTGCCAGCAGCCAAGAGGTCCTAGCTTACGAGCAGTACTTC
TRBD1,.,13,TRBJ2-5,TRBV28,CAISYRGWETQYF,TGTGCCATTTCCTACAGGGGCTGGGAGACCCAGTACTTC
.,.,13,TRBJ1-2,TRBV12-3/TRBV12-4,CASSRSQGRGYTF,TGTGCCAGCAGTAGGTCTCAGGGTCGCGGCTACACCTTC
TRBD2,.,16,TRBJ2-7,TRBV5-5,CASSLRSSGVSYEQYF,TGTGCCAGCAGCTTGCGCTCTAGCGGGGTTTCCTACGAGCAGTACTTC
TRBD2,once,17,TRBJ2-4,TRBV5-1,CASSPNPTSAGKNIQYF,TGCGCCAGCAGCCCAAACCCGACTAGCGCAGGCAAAAACATTCAGTACTTC
.,.,16,TRBJ2-5,TRBV6-5,CASSYWAGDVWETQYF,TGTGCCAGCAGTTATTGGGCAGGGGATGTTTGGGAGACCCAGTACTTC
TRBD2,.,16,TRBJ2-2,TRBV6-2/TRBV6-3,CASSYRTSGNTGELFF,TGTGCCAGCAGTTACCGGACTAGCGGTAACACCGGGGAGCTGTTTTTT
.,.,16,TRBJ1-6,TRBV6-6,CASSYSGGRGNSPLHF,TGTGCCAGCAGTTACTCGGGGGGGAGGGGTAATTCACCCCTCCACTTT
.,.,14,TRBJ1-4,TRBV6-5,CASSSTGPKVAAFF,TGTGCCAGCAGTAGTACAGGGCCCAAGGTTGCGGCGTTTTTT
.,few,13,TRBJ2-3,TRBV19,CATSSAWTDTQYF,TGTGCCACCTCTAGCGCTTGGACAGATACGCAGTATTTT
TRBD2,.,17,TRBJ2-3,TRBV7-8,CASSLARLAGGTDTQYF,TGTGCCAGCAGCTTAGCCCGACTAGCGGGGGGCACAGATACGCAGTATTTT
.,once,12,TRBJ2-3,TRBV3-1/TRBV3-2,CASSHGQDTQYF,TGTGCCAGCAGCCACGGACAGGATACGCAGTATTTT
.,medium-sized,18,TRBJ2-1,TRBV12-2,CASRLGVLAGSSYNEQFF,TGTGCAAGTCGCTTAGGTGTTTTAGCGGGGAGCTCCTACAATGAGCAGTTCTTC
.,.,13,TRBJ2-3,TRBV3-1/TRBV3-2,CASSQATRDTQYF,TGTGCCAGCAGCCAAGCGACTCGAGATACGCAGTATTTT
.,.,16,TRBJ2-2,TRBV7-6,CASSLATGTYTGELFF,TGTGCCAGCAGCTTAGCGACAGGAACATACACCGGGGAGCTGTTTTTT
.,once,11,TRBJ1-2,TRBV6-6,CASSTGYGYTF,TGTGCCAGCAGTACAGGGTACGGCTACACCTTC
TRBD1,.,15,TRBJ2-2,TRBV19,CASSRDRDFIGELFF,TGTGCCAGTAGTCGGGACAGGGATTTTATCGGGGAGCTGTTTTTT
.,.,13,TRBJ1-2,TRBV28,CASSQGIRHGYTF,TGTGCCAGCAGCCAGGGTATCCGCCATGGCTACACCTTC
.,.,13,TRBJ1-1,TRBV19,CASRPTGITEAFF,TGTGCCAGTAGACCTACAGGCATCACTGAAGCTTTCTTT
TRBD1,.,14,TRBJ1-5,TRBV6-6,CASSWTGLDQPQHF,TGTGCCAGCAGCTGGACAGGGTTGGATCAGCCCCAGCATTTT
TRBD2,.,13,TRBJ2-1,TRBV12-3/TRBV12-4,CACGLGNYNEQFF,TGTGCCTGCGGACTAGGGAATTACAATGAGCAGTTCTTC
TRBD1,few,13,TRBJ1-1,TRBV12-3/TRBV12-4,CATSGQQNTEAFF,TGTGCCACGTCGGGACAGCAGAACACTGAAGCTTTCTTT
.,.,14,TRBJ1-1,TRBV19,CASSKDPPGTEAFF,TGTGCCAGTAGTAAGGACCCCCCGGGAACTGAAGCTTTCTTT
.,.,14,TRBJ1-2,TRBV5-1,CASSLVDSNYGYTF,TGCGCCAGCAGCTTGGTAGACAGTAACTATGGCTACACCTTC
.,.,17,TRBJ2-1,TRBV7-9,CASSSPDRVQYGNEQFF,TGTGCCAGCAGCTCGCCTGACCGGGTACAATACGGCAATGAGCAGTTCTTC